These T cell receptor beta chains were read from a single sample in a study of blood T cell repertoires in COVID-19. TCRdb's table, derived via immunoSEQ multiplex PCR, lists solely in-frame clones and lacks some. The profile shows about 11,000 clones, 80% to 90% of them singletons. Input material: peripheral blood. These receptors originate from a human donor in a cohort sampled during active COVID-19. The CDR3 runs from the conserved cysteine through the conserved F or W. A D gene is named only where the DNA matches it firmly. Expanded clones are given a class, and other clones once, few, many or no size at all.

v_gene,d_gene,j_gene,abundance,CDR3aa,CDR3nt
TRBV7-9,TRBD1,TRBJ2-5,.,CASSPARQGQETQYF,TGTGCCAGCAGCCCCGCTAGACAGGGGCAAGAGACCCAGTACTTC
TRBV7-2,.,TRBJ1-2,.,CASSSGIGGYGYTF,TGTGCCAGCAGCTCCGGGATAGGGGGATATGGCTACACCTTC
TRBV6-5,.,TRBJ2-7,.,CASSYSAGHLSYEQYF,TGTGCCAGCAGTTACTCGGCAGGGCACTTATCCTACGAGCAGTACTTC
TRBV3-1/TRBV3-2,.,TRBJ1-5,.,CASSQGGRAQPQHF,TGTGCCAGCAGCCAAGGGGGCAGGGCTCAGCCCCAGCATTTT
TRBV5-1,.,TRBJ2-4,.,CASSLELGAGLAKNIQYF,TGCGCCAGCAGCTTGGAGCTGGGGGCAGGGCTAGCCAAAAACATTCAGTACTTC
TRBV28,TRBD1,TRBJ1-5,.,CASSSGTGYGRGNQPQHF,TGTGCCAGCAGTTCGGGGACAGGGTATGGTCGAGGCAATCAGCCCCAGCATTTT
TRBV5-4,TRBD2,TRBJ2-3,.,CASRPGLAGGRTDTQYF,TGTGCCAGCAGGCCGGGACTAGCGGGGGGACGCACAGATACGCAGTATTTT
TRBV7-2,TRBD1,TRBJ1-3,.,CASSRTGFAGNTIYF,TGTGCCAGCAGCCGGACAGGGTTTGCTGGAAACACCATATATTTT
TRBV11-2,TRBD2,TRBJ2-1,.,CASSSGLAGISYNEQFF,TGTGCCAGCAGCTCGGGACTAGCGGGGATCTCCTACAATGAGCAGTTCTTC
TRBV19,TRBD1,TRBJ1-4,once,CASNQGAGTFGEKLFF,TGTGCCAGTAACCAGGGGGCAGGTACCTTCGGTGAAAAACTGTTTTTT
TRBV15,.,TRBJ1-5,few,CATHRGYSNQPQHF,TGTGCCACTCACCGCGGGTATAGCAATCAGCCCCAGCATTTT
TRBV7-3,.,TRBJ2-1,.,CASSLWETVDNEQFF,TGTGCCAGCAGCTTATGGGAGACGGTGGACAATGAGCAGTTCTTC
TRBV7-2,.,TRBJ2-7,once,CASSLFNNPYEQYF,TGTGCCAGCAGCCTTTTCAACAATCCCTACGAGCAGTACTTC
TRBV15,TRBD1,TRBJ1-1,.,CATSRGRGRETEAFF,TGTGCCACCAGCAGAGGCAGGGGGCGGGAGACTGAAGCTTTCTTT
TRBV7-9,.,TRBJ2-1,.,CASSRTRSSYNEQFF,TGTGCCAGCAGTCGCACCCGGAGCTCCTACAATGAGCAGTTCTTC
TRBV2,TRBD1,TRBJ1-2,.,CASSDTDRGPDYTF,TGTGCCAGCAGTGATACAGACAGGGGGCCAGACTACACCTTC
TRBV27,.,TRBJ1-5,.,CASSLEVRQPQHF,TGTGCCAGCAGTTTGGAGGTACGACAGCCCCAGCATTTT
TRBV7-2,TRBD2,TRBJ2-5,.,CASSLGGAGGPQGTQYF,TGTGCCAGCAGCTTGGGAGGAGCGGGGGGGCCCCAGGGGACCCAGTACTTC
TRBV30,.,TRBJ2-2,.,CAWSVGVTGELFF,TGTGCCTGGAGTGTCGGGGTCACCGGGGAGCTGTTTTTT
TRBV7-8,.,TRBJ1-4,.,CASSLGAGRIEKLFF,TGTGCCAGCAGCTTAGGGGCAGGGAGGATTGAAAAACTGTTTTTT
TRBV2,TRBD2,TRBJ2-2,.,CASILGLAGAGTGELFF,TGTGCCAGCATCTTGGGACTAGCGGGGGCCGGGACCGGGGAGCTGTTTTTT
TRBV6-5,TRBD1,TRBJ1-4,.,CASRQTGGTNEKLFF,TGTGCCAGCAGGCAGACAGGGGGTACTAATGAAAAACTGTTTTTT
TRBV5-5,TRBD2,TRBJ2-7,.,CASSPRGGATYEQYF,TGTGCCAGCAGCCCCCGGGGGGGGGCGACGTACGAGCAGTACTTC
TRBV28,.,TRBJ2-2,.,CASSFYTGELFF,TGTGCCAGCAGTTTCTACACCGGGGAGCTGTTTTTT
TRBV4-3,.,TRBJ1-6,.,CASSQEQQGPFNNSPLHF,TGCGCCAGCAGCCAAGAACAACAGGGACCTTTTAATAATTCACCCCTCCACTTT